This T cell receptor beta chain derives from a study of blood T cells in healthy people across ages. Study summary: Per two T cells, about one barcoded beta molecule was captured through template switching.

The V segment lost 8 bases and the J segment 4 bases; nucleotides outside the gene matches: 14. The CDR3 is 18 amino acids. Germline CDR1 SGHTA, CDR2 FQGNSA. A second roughly 6 to 12 cycle PCR used barcoded and J-beta primers. A single record per CDR3 protein comes from TCRdb applying MiXCR to the 5' RACE reads. Of about 650,000 distinct CDR3 sequences in the sample, roughly 32% were seen once. As regards this clonotype: This clone may be a read error of a much larger clone one base away.

Donors each provided about 9.5 milliliters of peripheral blood. Samples had at least 6.5 million PBMCs isolated from them. The sequence was obtained from a woman over 75 in good health. This chain connects TRBV7-2 to TRBJ2-3; TRBD2 matches 14 bases. The sequencing sample was made of blood. CDR3 protein: CASGSNWGLAGVSDTQYF. The DNA for the CDR3 is TGTGCCAGCGGCTCAAACTGGGGACTAGCGGGGGTCTCAGATACGCAGTATTTT.